The rows below give T cell receptor beta chains drawn from one sample of a study of T cell responses to AZD1222 COVID-19 vaccine. Repertoires were generated with immunoSEQ multiplex PCR, while TCRdb's copy carries only in-frame clones and drops some. In the table there are about 120,000 clones, 90% to 95% of which are singletons. Specimen: peripheral blood, collected on day 0 of AZD1222 vaccination. These receptors originate from an adult in good health. CDR3s include the opening cysteine and the closing phenylalanine or tryptophan. Each record gives: V gene, D gene, clone size, J gene, CDR3 protein, CDR3 DNA. A D gene is named only where the DNA matches it firmly. Rows give clone size only sometimes, using once, few, many, or a class for an expanded clone.

TRBV30	TRBD1	-	TRBJ1-6	CASAGQQNSPLHF	TGTGCCTCCGCGGGACAGCAAAATTCACCCCTCCACTTT
TRBV6-4	-	-	TRBJ1-6	CASSDRVDSPLHF	TGTGCCAGCAGTGACAGGGTCGATTCACCCCTCCACTTT
TRBV29-1	-	once	TRBJ2-7	CSVVGPRDEQYF	TGCAGCGTTGTTGGACCTAGGGACGAGCAGTACTTC
TRBV15	TRBD1	-	TRBJ1-4	CATSTPIPAPGQGPESEKLFF	TGTGCCACCAGCACTCCCATACCGGCACCGGGACAGGGCCCTGAGAGCGAAAAACTGTTTTTT
TRBV25-1	-	-	TRBJ1-1	CASRYVAEAFF	TGTGCCAGCAGATATGTGGCTGAAGCTTTCTTT
TRBV7-8	TRBD1	-	TRBJ1-1	CASSLPQARGSTEAFF	TGTGCCAGCAGCTTACCCCAGGCCAGGGGGTCGACTGAAGCTTTCTTT
TRBV21-1	-	-	TRBJ2-2	CASSPRGVAAMNTGELFF	TGTGCCAGCAGCCCCCGCGGGGTAGCGGCAATGAACACCGGGGAGCTGTTTTTT
TRBV5-4	-	-	TRBJ2-3	CASSLATASTDTQYF	TGTGCCAGCAGCTTGGCCACGGCGAGCACAGATACGCAGTATTTT
TRBV7-8	-	-	TRBJ1-6	CASSLAPRGTRNSPLHF	TGTGCCAGCAGCTTAGCGCCCCGCGGGACCCGCAATTCACCCCTCCACTTT
TRBV2	-	-	TRBJ2-3	CASSKGLDTQYF	TGTGCCAGCAGTAAGGGACTTGATACGCAGTATTTT
TRBV7-3	-	-	TRBJ2-1	CASSLGTDKFF	TGTGCCAGCAGCTTAGGAACGGACAAGTTCTTC
TRBV27	TRBD1	-	TRBJ1-2	CASSVTGQGAVNGYTF	TGTGCCAGCAGTGTAACGGGACAGGGGGCAGTGAATGGCTACACCTTC
TRBV19	TRBD2	-	TRBJ2-5	CASSTGTSGSEETQYF	TGTGCCAGTAGTACAGGGACTAGCGGGAGTGAGGAGACCCAGTACTTC
TRBV11-3	-	-	TRBJ1-1	CASSPGTGPGTFF	TGTGCCAGCAGCCCCGGGACCGGCCCGGGAACTTTCTTT
TRBV28	-	-	TRBJ2-7	CASSPYGEDYEQYF	TGTGCCAGCAGTCCGTACGGTGAGGACTACGAGCAGTACTTC
TRBV15	-	-	TRBJ2-5	CATSREATAQETQYF	TGTGCCACCAGCAGAGAGGCTACCGCCCAAGAGACCCAGTACTTC
TRBV5-1	TRBD1	-	TRBJ2-3	CASSPGTGSADTQYF	TGCGCCAGCAGCCCCGGGACAGGGTCGGCAGATACGCAGTATTTT
TRBV5-1	TRBD2	once	TRBJ2-2	CASSLAGDGELFF	TGCGCCAGCAGTCTAGCGGGGGACGGGGAGCTGTTTTTT
TRBV5-6	-	-	TRBJ2-1	CASSRRLRSHNEQFF	TGTGCCAGCAGCCGTCGACTGCGTAGCCACAATGAGCAGTTCTTC
TRBV19	-	-	TRBJ1-5	CASSWGSRAGDGQPQHF	TGTGCCAGTAGTTGGGGTAGTCGAGCAGGGGACGGACAGCCCCAGCATTTT
TRBV14	TRBD1	once	TRBJ2-7	CASSDYGTDSYEQYF	TGTGCCAGCAGCGATTACGGGACAGACTCCTACGAGCAGTACTTC
TRBV19	TRBD2	-	TRBJ2-3	CASRIGTRGTDTQYF	TGTGCCAGTAGGATAGGGACTAGGGGCACAGATACGCAGTATTTT
TRBV28	-	-	TRBJ1-2	CASSLPSRGFGYTF	TGTGCCAGCAGTCTCCCTAGCAGGGGCTTTGGCTACACCTTC
TRBV10-1	-	-	TRBJ2-3	CASSEVQLDDTQYF	TGCGCCAGCAGTGAGGTCCAACTAGACGATACGCAGTATTTT
TRBV21-1	-	-	TRBJ1-3	CASSKKGGAGNTIYF	TGTGCCAGCAGCAAAAAAGGAGGGGCTGGAAACACCATATATTTT
TRBV6-4	TRBD2	-	TRBJ2-2	CASRAGVWTGELFF	TGTGCCAGCAGAGCGGGAGTGTGGACCGGGGAGCTGTTTTTT